These 10 T cell receptor beta chains share one sample of origin, sequenced in a study of cytomegalovirus exposure and HLA in healthy donors. The PCR was carried out with 60 Vbeta primers and 13 Jbeta primers. This table comes from immunoSEQ multiplex PCR, and its TCRdb copy is limited to in-frame clones, with some not included. The sample shows 95,000 to 120,000 clones, 67% of them seen only once. Sequencing was performed on PBMCs. The receptors were gathered from a man between 18 and 29 years old in good health and CMV-seropositive.

This clone has more than one count but fewer than ten. The rearrangement links TRBV6-1 to TRBJ2-1; 7 bases are a match to TRBD1. The V segment lost 10 bases and the J segment 7 bases; nucleotides outside the gene matches: 13. In germline, CDR1 is MNHNS, CDR2 SASEGT. CDR3 size: 14 residues. The CDR3 region has the DNA TGTGCCACTTCAAGGGGGCTGAATAGAAATGAGCAGTTCTTC. It yields the protein CATSRGLNRNEQFF.

The CDR3 is CASTLTSGGSLYEQYF. DNA for the CDR3: TGTGCCAGCACCCTCACTAGCGGGGGGTCGCTCTACGAGCAGTACTTC. The V and J genes are TRBV28 and TRBJ2-7; 12 positions agree with TRBD2. Looked up from germline, CDR1 is MDHEN and CDR2 is SYDVKM. The V segment lost 7 bases and the J segment 3 bases; nucleotides outside the gene matches: 10. The CDR3 has 16 amino acids.

This clone turned up a few times. J is TRBJ1-1 and V is TRBV2; the D gene is possibly TRBD1 (5 bases). V lost 5 bases and J lost 1, with 11 bases in between. The CDR3 extends over 14 amino acids. Germline-derived CDR1 and CDR2 are SNHLY and FYNNEI. The CDR3 DNA reads as TGTGCCAGCAGTTCTACAGGAGAGAACACTGAAGCTTTCTTT. It translates to CASSSTGENTEAFF.

The V call is TRBV28, the J call TRBJ2-1, with TRBD2 matching 9 bases. This CDR3 spans 15 amino acids. Germline CDR1 reads MDHEN; CDR2 reads SYDVKM. Trimming cost V 4 bases and J 2 bases; bases outside gene matches: 3. The CDR3 coding sequence is TGTGCCAGCAGTTCGACTAGCGGAGCCTACAATGAGCAGTTCTTC. Translating it yields CASSSTSGAYNEQFF. Drawing the rest from reference TRBV28 and TRBJ2-1, the complete variable domain is DVKVTQSSRYLVKRTGEKVFLECVQDMDHENMFWYRQDPGLGLRLIYFSYDVKMKEKGDIPEGYSVSREKKERFSLILESASTNQTSMYLCASSSTSGAYNEQFFGPGTRLTVL.

This sequence joins TRBV27 and TRBJ2-2; perhaps TRBD1 as D (6 bases). This CDR3 is 12 amino acids long. Trimming took 7 bases from V and 5 from J, leaving 8 bases between them. Per germline, CDR1 MNHEY and CDR2 SMNVEV (reference sequence). CDR3 in amino acids: CASKGETGELFF. CDR3 coding DNA: TGTGCCAGCAAGGGGGAGACCGGGGAGCTGTTTTTT.

The J gene is TRBJ1-4, the V gene TRBV14, with 11 nucleotides matching TRBD1. Trimming at V came to 0 bases and at J to 0 bases, leaving 6 bases not matched to a gene. From germline, CDR1 is SGHDN and CDR2 FVKESK. The length of the CDR3 is 19 residues. CDR3 in DNA: TGTGCCAGCAGCCAAGATTTTTGGGGACAGGGGGCAACTAATGAAAAACTGTTTTTT. Translation gives CASSQDFWGQGATNEKLFF.

V is TRBV6-1 and J is TRBJ2-7, with D possibly being TRBD1 (5 bases). CDR3 length: 14 residues. CDR1 MNHNS and CDR2 SASEGT come from the germline V gene. Trimming cost V 7 bases and J 0 bases, with 13 bases left between them. The CDR3: CASIRGPSSYEQYF. CDR3 in DNA: TGTGCCAGCATTAGGGGCCCGAGCTCCTACGAGCAGTACTTC.

The chain recombines TRBV10-1 with TRBJ2-3; 7 bases fit TRBD2. CDR1 is WNHNN, CDR2 SYGVQD, per germline (reference sequence). With V trimmed by 2 bases and J by 4 bases, 6 bases remained unmatched. CDR3 size: 15 residues. In nucleotides, the CDR3 is TGCGCCAGCAGTGAGGGGGGGGTAGGGGCAGATACGCAGTATTTT. Protein: CASSEGGVGADTQYF.

CDR3 loop: CASSPGLAREQFF. The CDR3 nucleotides read TGCGCCAGCAGCCCGGGACTAGCAAGAGAGCAGTTCTTC. The chain combines TRBV5-1 with TRBJ2-1, with 9 positions matching TRBD2. With V trimmed by 4 bases and J by 10 bases, 6 bases remained unmatched. The length of the CDR3 is 13 residues. Germline V CDR1 and CDR2: SGHRS, YFSETQ.

CDR3 in amino acids: CASSLVIYPLILYV. The CDR3 DNA follows: TGTGCCAGCAGCTTAGTGATATACCCCCTAATCCTGTACGTC. The chain combines TRBV7-2 with TRBJ2-7; D uncertain. Germline CDR1 SGHTA, CDR2 FQGNSA. The CDR3 totals 14 residues. V lost 1 base, J lost 12 bases, and 19 bases lay in between.